This entry lists 23 T cell receptor beta chains sequenced from one sample in a study of T cells in Graves' hyperthyroidism and ophthalmopathy. Amplified TCR beta CDR3 regions came from RNA transcripts. The HTBI primer set was used in a first-round RT-PCR of the TCR CDR3. Via MiXCR, TCRdb re-called the multiplex PCR reads, giving one row per CDR3 protein. The sample includes hundreds of thousands of distinct CDR3 sequences, more than 15% of them seen just once. Sequencing input: blood. These receptors were taken from a woman aged 40 to 55 with Graves' ophthalmopathy.

Many counts were recorded for this clonotype. For the CDR3, the DNA is TGTGCCAGCGGGAGGGCCGGCGAGCAGTACTTC. Translated, it gives CASGRAGEQYF. The chain couples TRBV3-1 to TRBJ2-7; 7 nucleotides agree with TRBD2. V lost 8 bases and J lost 6; bases outside the gene matches: 4. This CDR3 contains 11 residues. CDR1 is LGHDT and CDR2 is YNNKEL in the germline V gene (reference sequence).

This clonotype occurred many times. CDR3 bases: TGTGCCAGCAGCTCCCGACTAGGCCCTTATTCCAATGAGCAGTTCTTC. It yields the protein CASSSRLGPYSNEQFF. This chain joins TRBV7-9 and TRBJ2-1; possible D gene TRBD2, 6 bases. Germline CDR1 reads SEHNR; CDR2 reads FQNEAQ (reference sequence). The ends were cut back, 4 bases at V and 6 bases at J, with 19 bases in the middle. CDR3 length: 16 amino acids.

This clonotype has a count of ten or more. The chain couples TRBV3-1 to TRBJ2-3; D unresolved. CDR1 LGHDT and CDR2 YNNKEL come from the germline V gene (reference sequence). This CDR3 has 17 residues. The germline V and J ends were trimmed by 0 bases and 0 bases, with 13 bases remaining between them. In DNA form, the CDR3 reads TGTGCCAGCAGCCAAGACCTCAGGACCCGGAGCACAGATACGCAGTATTTT. Its translation is CASSQDLRTRSTDTQYF.

This clonotype has at least ten counts. This chain uses TRBV6-1 with TRBJ2-2, with TRBD2 matching 14 bases. Germline trimming cut 3 bases from V and 6 bases from J; bases unmatched to any gene: 0. Germline V lookup: CDR1 MNHNS, CDR2 SASEGT. The CDR3 has 15 amino acids. The CDR3 nucleotides read TGTGCCAGCAGTGAGACTAGCGGGGGGGCCGGGGAGCTGTTTTTT. Translated: CASSETSGGAGELFF.

V usage is TRBV18 and J usage is TRBJ1-5; TRBD1 aligns across 7 bases. Germline CDR1 is KGHSH and CDR2 is LQKENI. This CDR3 has 15 amino acids. V lost 4 bases to trimming and J lost 5 bases; unmatched junction nucleotides: 8. The CDR3 reads CASSLVDRVDQPQHF. Written as DNA, the CDR3 is TGTGCCAGCTCACTAGTAGACAGGGTTGATCAGCCCCAGCATTTT. The complete variable domain, with remaining parts taken from reference TRBV18 and TRBJ1-5, reads NAGVMQNPRHLVRRRGQEARLRCSPMKGHSHVYWYRQLPEEGLKFMVYLQKENIIDESGMPKERFSAEFPKEGPSILRIQQVVRGDSAAYFCASSLVDRVDQPQHFGDGTRLSIL.

The sample holds a few counts of this clonotype. The chain links TRBV19 to TRBJ1-1; D possibly corresponds to TRBD1 (6 bases). CDR3 length equals 12 residues. Trimming pared 9 bases from V and 6 bases from J, leaving 14 bases between. Germline-derived CDR1 and CDR2 are LNHDA and SQIVND (reference sequence). The CDR3 region has the DNA TGTGCCAGCCGCTCGGGGGGCGCTGAAGCTTTCTTT. The encoded protein is CASRSGGAEAFF.

The chain has TRBV30 and TRBJ2-1; D might be TRBD2 (5 bases). V dropped 0 bases and J dropped 4 bases, with 13 bases sitting between them. Germline CDR1 reads GTSNPN; CDR2 reads SVGIG (reference sequence). The CDR3 spans 15 residues. CDR3 loop: CAWSVNEGTYNEQFF. CDR3 in DNA: TGTGCCTGGAGTGTGAATGAGGGAACGTACAATGAGCAGTTCTTC.

The chain has TRBV2 and TRBJ1-1; 8 nucleotides agree with TRBD1. The CDR3 is 12 residues long. The trim removed 4 bases at V and 7 bases at J, leaving 2 bases unmatched. Per the germline V gene, CDR1 is SNHLY and CDR2 is FYNNEI. CDR3 amino acids: CASSAGTGEAFF. For the CDR3, the DNA is TGTGCCAGCAGTGCGGGGACAGGTGAAGCTTTCTTT.

Only a few counts were recorded for this clonotype. This chain joins TRBV2 and TRBJ2-2, with a tentative D call TRBD2 (6 bases). This CDR3 has 16 residues. Germline CDR1 is SNHLY and CDR2 is FYNNEI. Trimming removed 6 bases from V and 0 bases from J, with 14 bases in between. The CDR3 spells CASRGGRTTNTGELFF. In DNA form, the CDR3 reads TGTGCCAGCAGGGGGGGACGGACCACGAACACCGGGGAGCTGTTTTTT.

This clonotype was found many times. The rearrangement links TRBV5-1 to TRBJ2-5; 8 bases are a match to TRBD1. Trimming cost V 4 bases and J 1 base; bases outside gene matches: 9. The CDR3 sequence is 16 residues long. Germline-derived CDR1 and CDR2 are SGHRS and YFSETQ. In nucleotides, the CDR3 is TGCGCCAGCAGCACCGGACAGGGCAGTGGCCAAGAGACCCAGTACTTC. This gives the protein CASSTGQGSGQETQYF.

The chain carries TRBV11-3 and TRBJ2-1; D unresolved. Per the germline V gene, CDR1 is SGHNT and CDR2 is YENEEA. The CDR3 is made up of 15 amino acids. V lost 1 base, J lost 2 bases, and 9 bases lay in between. CDR3 residues: CASSLGVSPYNEQFF. The CDR3 region has the DNA TGTGCCAGCAGCTTAGGAGTGAGCCCCTACAATGAGCAGTTCTTC.

This clonotype was seen more than once but under ten times. The V gene is TRBV5-8, the J gene TRBJ2-1, with D tentatively TRBD2 (5 bases). V shed 4 bases and J shed 0 bases, with 11 bases lying between them. In germline, CDR1 is SGHTS, CDR2 YDEGEE. The CDR3 is 15 residues long. The CDR3 DNA follows: TGTGCCAGCAGCCGGACGGGGAGCTCCTACAATGAGCAGTTCTTC. This codes for CASSRTGSSYNEQFF.

Many counts were recorded for this clonotype. The chain joins TRBV6-6 to TRBJ1-1; tentative D call: TRBD1 (6 bases). The CDR3 length is 15 residues. V was trimmed by 0 bases and J by 4 bases, leaving 12 bases between them. Looked up from germline, CDR1 is MNHNY and CDR2 is SVGAGI (reference sequence). CDR3 coding DNA: TGTGCCAGCAGTTACTCGAAGGGGGTGACCACTGAAGCTTTCTTT. The encoded protein is CASSYSKGVTTEAFF.

This clonotype came up many times. The chain uses TRBV2 and TRBJ2-1; D uncertain. The ends were cut back, 7 bases at V and 0 bases at J, with 10 bases in the middle. Looked up from germline, CDR1 is SNHLY and CDR2 is FYNNEI. This CDR3 has 14 residues. For the CDR3, the DNA is TGTGCCAGCAAAGAGCCCCCCTCCTACAATGAGCAGTTCTTC. Protein: CASKEPPSYNEQFF.

This clonotype was detected only a few times. A single base separates this from a much larger clone, so it may be a read error. This rearrangement joins TRBV11-2 to TRBJ2-1; 7 bases are shared with TRBD1. The CDR3 runs 16 residues. The germline gives CDR1 SGHAT, CDR2 FQNNGV. Here the CDR3 reads CASRSTGTANYNELFF. The CDR3 region has the DNA TGTGCCAGCAGGTCTACCGGGACAGCTAACTACAATGAGCTGTTCTTC. Full variable domain (outside the CDR3, taken from reference TRBV11-2 and TRBJ2-1): EAGVAQSPRYKIIEKRQSVAFWCNPISGHATLYWYQQILGQGPKLLIQFQNNGVVDDSQLPKDRFSAERLKGVDSTLKIQPAKLEDSAVYLCASRSTGTANYNELFFGPGTRLTVL.

The gene calls are TRBV19 and TRBJ1-2; TRBD1 aligns across 9 bases. The CDR3 has 13 residues. V lost 6 bases, J lost 8 bases, and 7 bases stayed unmatched. Germline loops: CDR1 LNHDA, CDR2 SQIVND (reference sequence). CDR3 residues: CASSRQGVDGYTF. CDR3 DNA sequence: TGTGCCAGTAGCAGACAGGGGGTAGACGGCTACACCTTC.

The V gene is TRBV6-1, the J gene TRBJ2-7; TRBD1 matches at 12 bases. The junction had 6 bases not matched to a gene; V was cut back by 5 bases and J by 4 bases. The CDR3 length is 15 residues. From germline, CDR1 is MNHNS and CDR2 SASEGT. This CDR3 reads CASSKGTGGGYEQYF. CDR3 nucleotide sequence: TGTGCCAGCAGTAAGGGGACAGGGGGCGGATACGAGCAGTACTTC.

This clonotype was found many times. The gene calls are TRBV5-5 and TRBJ2-5, with D unclear. The CDR3 is made up of 13 amino acids. Germline V gene sequence: CDR1 SGHKS, CDR2 YYEKEE (reference sequence). The germline V and J ends were trimmed by 3 bases and 4 bases, with 10 bases remaining between them. The CDR3 sequence is CASSYSWGETQYF. The CDR3 DNA reads TGTGCCAGCAGCTATTCGTGGGGAGAGACCCAGTACTTC.

This clonotype was seen a handful of times. The chain carries TRBV20-1 and TRBJ2-1, with a tentative D call TRBD1 (5 bases). Trimming removed 3 bases at V and 3 bases at J, with 12 bases between. CDR3 size: 14 residues. Germline lookup yields CDR1 DFQATT and CDR2 SNEGSKA (reference sequence). The CDR3 DNA reads TGCAGTGCTAGGCGACAGAGTTACTACAATGAGCAGTTCTTC. Amino acids: CSARRQSYYNEQFF.

This clonotype was seen a handful of times. This sequence joins TRBV6-6 and TRBJ2-3; TRBD2 matches at 7 bases. CDR1 MNHNY and CDR2 SVGAGI come from the germline V gene (reference sequence). The CDR3 has 18 residues. After removal of 0 bases from V and 8 bases from J, the junction contained 17 bases not matched to a gene. The CDR3 is CASSYSGDKSGVRGTQYF. The CDR3 coding sequence is TGTGCCAGCAGTTACTCGGGGGATAAGAGCGGGGTACGTGGTACGCAGTATTTT.

V and J are TRBV27 and TRBJ2-3; 9 bases match TRBD2. CDR3 length: 16 residues. Germline assignment: CDR1 MNHEY and CDR2 SMNVEV (reference sequence). Trimming cost V 6 bases and J 4 bases; bases outside gene matches: 11. The CDR3 reads CASSSRSGRLADTQYF. CDR3 nucleotide sequence: TGTGCCAGCAGCTCAAGGAGCGGGAGGTTAGCAGATACGCAGTATTTT.

There are many counts of this clonotype. The J gene is TRBJ1-1, the V gene TRBV20-1; no reliable D call. The germline V gene has CDR1 DFQATT and CDR2 SNEGSKA (reference sequence). The CDR3 has 12 residues. The V gene lost 6 bases and the J gene lost 2 bases, with 10 bases spanning the gap. CDR3 protein: CSAPNSNTEAFF. In DNA, the CDR3 is TGCAGTGCCCCCAACAGCAACACTGAAGCTTTCTTT.

This clonotype has only a few counts. With a much larger clone just one base away, this may be a read error. For the CDR3, the DNA is TGCGCCAGCAGTGGCAGGGGGAGCACTGAAGCTTTCTTT. It yields the protein CASSGRGSTEAFF. V gene TRBV10-1 combines with J gene TRBJ1-1; 7 nucleotides align to TRBD1. From germline, CDR1 is WNHNN and CDR2 SYGVQD (reference sequence). V shed 4 bases, J shed 4 bases, and the junction held 3 bases outside the gene matches. This CDR3 spans 13 amino acids.